Listed below are T cell receptor beta chains from one sample, sequenced in a study of T cells in Graves' hyperthyroidism and ophthalmopathy. TCRdb analysed the multiplex PCR reads with MiXCR anew, one entry per CDR3 protein. The data hold 550,000 to 600,000 distinct CDR3 sequences, with 12% to 15% observed a single time. Sequenced input: blood. The receptor source for this set is a woman aged 18-29 years with Graves' ophthalmopathy. Both conserved end residues are part of each CDR3. D genes are given only for firm matches. Clone size is not always given. Where it is, it says once, few, many or a class for expanded clones.

CDR3: CASSPTGGPSTEAFF
D: TRBD1
V: TRBV7-3
J: TRBJ1-1
size: -

CDR3: CASSFREPQETQYF
D: -
V: TRBV12-3/TRBV12-4
J: TRBJ2-5
size: many

CDR3: CATSPGTSGRTAYEQYF
D: TRBD2
V: TRBV10-3
J: TRBJ2-7
size: many

CDR3: CASSSGLAGYEQFF
D: TRBD2
V: TRBV7-9
J: TRBJ2-1
size: -

CDR3: CASSKRDSSTEAFF
D: TRBD1
V: TRBV6-1
J: TRBJ1-1
size: many

CDR3: CASSPGTSGRTQYF
D: TRBD2
V: TRBV2
J: TRBJ2-3
size: many

CDR3: CASSSGTSGRPEQFF
D: TRBD2
V: TRBV7-3
J: TRBJ2-1
size: -

CDR3: CASRPTGFNSGNTIYF
D: -
V: TRBV28
J: TRBJ1-3
size: many

CDR3: CASSIGTGADTQYF
D: -
V: TRBV19
J: TRBJ2-3
size: -

CDR3: CSAIPLAGGDEQFF
D: TRBD2
V: TRBV20-1
J: TRBJ2-1
size: many

CDR3: CASSPGQGLAFF
D: TRBD1
V: TRBV7-9
J: TRBJ1-1
size: -

CDR3: CSVSPLHF
D: -
V: TRBV20-1
J: TRBJ1-6
size: -

CDR3: CASSDVWTENTEAFF
D: -
V: TRBV6-4
J: TRBJ1-1
size: -

CDR3: CASSLAAGSPGETQYF
D: -
V: TRBV5-6
J: TRBJ2-5
size: many

CDR3: CASSPYQTSWAGELFF
D: -
V: TRBV27
J: TRBJ2-2
size: -

CDR3: CAISESGLAGDEQFF
D: -
V: TRBV10-3
J: TRBJ2-1
size: many

CDR3: CASSADYNSPLHF
D: -
V: TRBV2
J: TRBJ1-6
size: many

CDR3: CASSVDSGTYEQYF
D: -
V: TRBV9
J: TRBJ2-7
size: -

CDR3: CASSSVRLTPNEQLF
D: -
V: TRBV6-1
J: TRBJ2-1
size: few

CDR3: CSVDSLLSSYEQYF
D: -
V: TRBV29-1
J: TRBJ2-7
size: many

CDR3: CASSGQGARGYTF
D: TRBD1
V: TRBV2
J: TRBJ1-2
size: many

CDR3: CASSFVAGSYGYTF
D: -
V: TRBV7-9
J: TRBJ1-2
size: few

CDR3: CASSLGPTGNTIYF
D: -
V: TRBV7-6
J: TRBJ1-3
size: few

CDR3: CASSSSHTGTEAFF
D: -
V: TRBV7-3
J: TRBJ1-1
size: few

CDR3: CASSGLGQPQHF
D: -
V: TRBV2
J: TRBJ1-5
size: many

CDR3: CAISEAADTQYF
D: -
V: TRBV10-3
J: TRBJ2-3
size: many

CDR3: CATLTGGYEQYF
D: TRBD2
V: TRBV6-1
J: TRBJ2-7
size: few

CDR3: CASSSGLAGAMQYF
D: TRBD2
V: TRBV28
J: TRBJ2-7
size: many

CDR3: CASSQVDRGAYEQYF
D: TRBD1
V: TRBV4-3
J: TRBJ2-7
size: -

CDR3: CASSYETGRAFF
D: TRBD1
V: TRBV5-6
J: TRBJ1-1
size: many

CDR3: CASSSRDRAAEAFF
D: TRBD1
V: TRBV6-1
J: TRBJ1-1
size: many

CDR3: CASSGVGASRDEQYF
D: -
V: TRBV2
J: TRBJ2-7
size: many

CDR3: CAWSEGRGANYGYTF
D: -
V: TRBV30
J: TRBJ1-2
size: many

CDR3: CASSDHRGSNTGELFF
D: TRBD1
V: TRBV6-1
J: TRBJ2-2
size: few

CDR3: CASSFLANTDTQYF
D: -
V: TRBV11-3
J: TRBJ2-3
size: many

CDR3: CSVDLTPGELFF
D: -
V: TRBV29-1
J: TRBJ2-2
size: few

CDR3: CAGSGLARAESEKLFF
D: -
V: TRBV6-1
J: TRBJ1-4
size: -

CDR3: CAISEEAPQNTGELFF
D: -
V: TRBV10-3
J: TRBJ2-2
size: few

CDR3: CASGLEGLAGEGNEQFF
D: TRBD2
V: TRBV12-5
J: TRBJ2-1
size: many

CDR3: CASSLGLGLAGLYEQFF
D: TRBD2
V: TRBV5-1
J: TRBJ2-1
size: -

CDR3: CASSQGRLRGLNTEAFF
D: TRBD1
V: TRBV4-2
J: TRBJ1-1
size: -

CDR3: CASSYPGTGGYGYTF
D: TRBD1
V: TRBV28
J: TRBJ1-2
size: many

CDR3: CASSFGNLNTEAFF
D: -
V: TRBV11-2
J: TRBJ1-1
size: many

CDR3: CSAETGTGIYGYTF
D: TRBD1
V: TRBV20-1
J: TRBJ1-2
size: few

CDR3: CASSREQGLGQPQHF
D: TRBD1
V: TRBV7-8
J: TRBJ1-5
size: many

CDR3: CASSLAETSASSYNEQFF
D: TRBD2
V: TRBV5-1
J: TRBJ2-1
size: many

CDR3: CASSRPRGPANSPLHF
D: -
V: TRBV6-1
J: TRBJ1-6
size: few

CDR3: CASSKGLAGPIVGEQYF
D: TRBD2
V: TRBV7-3
J: TRBJ2-7
size: many

CDR3: CAWRPRGFTEAFF
D: -
V: TRBV30
J: TRBJ1-1
size: many

CDR3: CASSLSHPLWEQFF
D: -
V: TRBV28
J: TRBJ2-1
size: many

CDR3: CGAGDHNEQFF
D: -
V: TRBV19
J: TRBJ2-1
size: -

CDR3: CASSQSTGGIGYTF
D: TRBD1
V: TRBV4-1
J: TRBJ1-2
size: few

CDR3: CASSPKGDRGTGELFF
D: TRBD1
V: TRBV7-3
J: TRBJ2-2
size: many